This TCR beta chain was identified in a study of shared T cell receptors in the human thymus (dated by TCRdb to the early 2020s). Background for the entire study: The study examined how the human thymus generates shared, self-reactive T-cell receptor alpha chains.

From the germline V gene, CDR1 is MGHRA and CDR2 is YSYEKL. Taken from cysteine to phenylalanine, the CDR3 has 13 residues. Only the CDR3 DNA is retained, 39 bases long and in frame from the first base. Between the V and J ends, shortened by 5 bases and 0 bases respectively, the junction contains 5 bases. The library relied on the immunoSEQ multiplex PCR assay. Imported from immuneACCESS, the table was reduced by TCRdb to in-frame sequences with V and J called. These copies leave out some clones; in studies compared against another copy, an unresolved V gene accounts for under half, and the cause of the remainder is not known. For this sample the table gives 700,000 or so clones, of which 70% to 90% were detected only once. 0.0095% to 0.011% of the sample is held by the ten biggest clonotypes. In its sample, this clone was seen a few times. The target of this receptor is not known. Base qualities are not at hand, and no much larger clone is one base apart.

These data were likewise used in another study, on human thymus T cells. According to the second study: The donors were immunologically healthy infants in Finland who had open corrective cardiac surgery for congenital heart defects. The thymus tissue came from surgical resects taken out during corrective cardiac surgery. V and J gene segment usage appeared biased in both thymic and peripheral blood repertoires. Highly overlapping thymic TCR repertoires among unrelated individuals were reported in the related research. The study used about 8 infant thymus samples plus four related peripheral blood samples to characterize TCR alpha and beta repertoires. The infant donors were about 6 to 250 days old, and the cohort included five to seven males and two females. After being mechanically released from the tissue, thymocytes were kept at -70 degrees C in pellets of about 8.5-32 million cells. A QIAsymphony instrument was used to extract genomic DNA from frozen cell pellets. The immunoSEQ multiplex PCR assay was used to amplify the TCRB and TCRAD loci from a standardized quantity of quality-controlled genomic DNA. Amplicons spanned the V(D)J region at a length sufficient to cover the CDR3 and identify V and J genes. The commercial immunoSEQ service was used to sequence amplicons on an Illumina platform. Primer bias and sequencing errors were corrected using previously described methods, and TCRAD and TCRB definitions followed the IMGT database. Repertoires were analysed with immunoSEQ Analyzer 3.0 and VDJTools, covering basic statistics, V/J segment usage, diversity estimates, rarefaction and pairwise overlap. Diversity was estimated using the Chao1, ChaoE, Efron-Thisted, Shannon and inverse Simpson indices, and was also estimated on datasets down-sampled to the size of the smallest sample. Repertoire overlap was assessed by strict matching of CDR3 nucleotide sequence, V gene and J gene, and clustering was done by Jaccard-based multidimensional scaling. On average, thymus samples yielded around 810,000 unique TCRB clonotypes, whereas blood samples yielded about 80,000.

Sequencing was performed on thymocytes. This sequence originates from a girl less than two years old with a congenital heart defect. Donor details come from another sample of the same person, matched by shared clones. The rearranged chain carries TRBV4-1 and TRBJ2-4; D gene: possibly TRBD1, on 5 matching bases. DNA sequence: TGCGCCAGCAGCAGGGGAGCCAAAAACATTCAGTACTTC. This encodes CASSRGAKNIQYF.